Shown below are 9 T cell receptor beta chains from a single sample sequenced in a study of blood T cell repertoires in COVID-19. The protocol was immunoSEQ multiplex PCR, while the TCRdb copy is restricted to in-frame clones and leaves out a portion. The table records about 150,000 clones, about four fifths of them present only once. Sequenced: peripheral blood. The receptors were gathered from a man aged 55 to 70 with acute or convalescent COVID-19.

The chain joins TRBV6-5 to TRBJ2-3, with TRBD2 identical over 11 bases. Germline CDR1 and CDR2: MNHEY and SVGAGI. The CDR3 length is 15 residues. The trim removed 8 bases at V and 4 bases at J, leaving 8 bases unmatched. The CDR3 here is CASARGSGRADTQYF. In nucleotides, the CDR3 is TGTGCCAGCGCCCGCGGTAGCGGGAGGGCAGATACGCAGTATTTT.

This clone was detected a few times. V usage is TRBV5-1 and J usage is TRBJ1-2; D perhaps matches TRBD1 (5 bases). Germline V CDR1 and CDR2: SGHRS, YFSETQ. This CDR3 contains 16 residues. V was cut by 0 bases and J by 5 bases, with 17 bases left in between. DNA for the CDR3: TGCGCCAGCAGCTTGGCCCAGGGCACCAGGAGTTATGGCTACACCTTC. Its protein is CASSLAQGTRSYGYTF.

Here the CDR3 reads CASSTGVLKNTEAFF. The CDR3 DNA is TGTGCCAGCAGTACAGGGGTACTAAAGAACACTGAAGCTTTCTTT. V is TRBV6-2 or TRBV6-3 and J is TRBJ1-1; 7 bases line up with TRBD1. After removal of 5 bases from V and 1 base from J, the junction contained 7 bases not matched to a gene. Germline CDR1 and CDR2: MNHEY and SVGEGT. The CDR3 length is 15 residues.

Remarks on this clone: At one end the junction does not follow the germline gene, possibly because of a read error. This chain joins TRBV6-5 and TRBJ1-1; the D is unclear. This CDR3 is 14 amino acids long. Germline lookup yields CDR1 MNHEY and CDR2 SVGAGI. The chain's CDR3 is CASSLWTGNAEAFF. CDR3 sequence (DNA): TGTGCCAGCAGTTTGTGGACGGGGAACGCTGAAGCTTTCTTT.

The gene calls are TRBV3-1 (or the pseudogene TRBV3-2) and TRBJ1-1; 7 nucleotides agree with TRBD1. V lost 4 bases, J lost 5 bases, and 10 bases stayed unmatched. CDR1 LGHDT and CDR2 YNNKEL come from the germline V gene (reference sequence). This CDR3 region has 15 residues. CDR3 amino acids: CASSPAQGQSTEAFF. As DNA, the CDR3 is TGTGCCAGCAGCCCCGCCCAGGGACAGAGTACTGAAGCTTTCTTT.

J is TRBJ1-1 and V is TRBV19, with 7 bases that match TRBD1. The CDR3 covers 14 residues. With V trimmed by 5 bases and J by 1 base, 4 bases remained unmatched. Germline values: CDR1 LNHDA, CDR2 SQIVND (reference sequence). CDR3 sequence reads: CASSPQGRNTEAFF. The CDR3 nucleotides read TGTGCCAGTAGTCCACAGGGGAGGAACACTGAAGCTTTCTTT.

This clone has a single count. The chain links TRBV29-1 to TRBJ2-1, with 8 bases aligning to TRBD2. CDR3 size: 13 residues. After removal of 7 bases from V and 7 bases from J, the junction contained 9 bases not matched to a gene. Germline assignment: CDR1 SQVTM and CDR2 ANQGSEA. CDR3 protein: CSARAGESNEQFF. The CDR3 DNA sequence: TGCAGCGCCCGAGCGGGGGAGAGTAATGAGCAGTTCTTC.

The chain uses TRBV7-2 and TRBJ2-3; 8 nucleotides line up with TRBD2. The germline CDR1 and CDR2 sequences are SGHTA and FQGNSA. V was pared by 4 bases and J by 5 bases, with 8 bases of the junction left unmatched. The length of the CDR3 is 15 residues. CDR3 in amino acids: CASSSLGLAGDTQYF. CDR3 sequence (DNA): TGTGCCAGCAGCTCACTCGGACTAGCAGGAGATACGCAGTATTTT.

The chain has TRBV28 and TRBJ1-4; TRBD1 might be the D (6 bases). CDR3 size: 12 residues. Germline lookup yields CDR1 MDHEN and CDR2 SYDVKM. The V and J ends lost 5 bases and 12 bases respectively, with 13 bases between them. The CDR3 region has the DNA TGTGCCAGCAGTCCACAGGGACGGGAACTGTTTTTT. Translating gives CASSPQGRELFF.